This T cell receptor (beta chain) was identified during a study of blood T cell repertoires in COVID-19. Whole-study context: Acute-phase and convalescent COVID-19 samples originated in the United States, Italy and Spain. Sample material is recorded as cDNA or gDNA derived from T cells, B-cell-depleted T cells, or PBMCs.

In the original workflow: It was from reference gene primer amplification that nucleated cell counts were estimated. Libraries were prepared by immunoSEQ multiplex PCR; TCRdb keeps only in-frame clonotypes and omits some of them. D and trimming come from the DNA, and the V and J calls and clone size come from that table. Found here are nearly 80,000 clones, around 83% of them singletons; the top ten hold around 36%. The sequenced sample was peripheral blood. This clonotype was obtained from a woman between 70 and 85 years old with acute or convalescent COVID-19.

The CDR3 loop reads CAWSVGQLVNTEAFF. The CDR3 DNA reads TGTGCCTGGAGTGTAGGTCAGCTAGTGAACACTGAAGCTTTCTTT. The chain carries TRBV30 and TRBJ1-1; D gene ambiguous. The germline gives CDR1 GTSNPN, CDR2 SVGIG (reference sequence). The CDR3 totals 15 residues. Trimming left V 0 bases short and J 0 bases short, with 11 bases between.